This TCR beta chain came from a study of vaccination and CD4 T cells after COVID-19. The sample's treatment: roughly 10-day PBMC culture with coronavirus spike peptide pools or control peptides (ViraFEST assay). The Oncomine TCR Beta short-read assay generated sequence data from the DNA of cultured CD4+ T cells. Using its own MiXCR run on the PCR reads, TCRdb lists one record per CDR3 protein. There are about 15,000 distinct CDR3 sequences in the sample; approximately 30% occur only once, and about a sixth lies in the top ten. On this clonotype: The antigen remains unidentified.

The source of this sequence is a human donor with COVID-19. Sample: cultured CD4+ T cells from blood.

CDR3 coding DNA: TGTGCCAGCAGTTTGGCCGGGGGCATCGGACAAGATACGCAGTATTTT. Its translation is CASSLAGGIGQDTQYF. The rearrangement links TRBV28 to TRBJ2-3; perhaps D is TRBD1 or TRBD2 (6 bases each). Germline-derived CDR1 and CDR2 are MDHEN and SYDVKM. V lost 3 bases, J lost 5 bases, and 18 bases lay in between. The CDR3 runs 16 residues.